Described below is a single T cell receptor beta chain sequence and its context. J lost 4 bases, V lost 7 bases, and 15 bases had no gene match. The CDR3 totals 16 residues. CDR1 is SGHRS, CDR2 YFSETQ, per germline. The data are from a study of blood T cell repertoires in COVID-19. Study context: The United States, Italy and Spain supplied acute and convalescent COVID-19 samples.

The protocol was immunoSEQ multiplex PCR, while the TCRdb copy is restricted to in-frame clones and leaves out a portion. The sample has tens of thousands of clones, more than 75% seen once. Sequences were obtained from peripheral blood. This TCR was recovered from a human donor in a cohort sampled during active COVID-19. V is TRBV5-1 and J is TRBJ2-5; 8 nucleotides agree with TRBD1. The CDR3 DNA sequence: TGCGCCAGCCAAGCGGTGAGCGGACAGGGAGGAGAGACCCAGTACTTC. As protein: CASQAVSGQGGETQYF.